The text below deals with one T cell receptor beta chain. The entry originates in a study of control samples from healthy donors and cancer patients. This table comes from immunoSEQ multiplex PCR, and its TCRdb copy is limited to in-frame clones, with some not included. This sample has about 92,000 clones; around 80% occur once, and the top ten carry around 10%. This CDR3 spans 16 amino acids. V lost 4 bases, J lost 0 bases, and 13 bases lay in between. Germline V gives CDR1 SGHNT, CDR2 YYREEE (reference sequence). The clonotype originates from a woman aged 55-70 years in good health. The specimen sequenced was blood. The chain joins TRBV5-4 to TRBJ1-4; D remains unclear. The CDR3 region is CASSQRTSPTNEKLFF. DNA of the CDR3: TGTGCCAGCAGCCAAAGGACGTCCCCAACTAATGAAAAACTGTTTTTT. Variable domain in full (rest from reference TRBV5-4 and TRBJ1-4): ETGVTQSPTHLIKTRGQQVTLRCSSQSGHNTVSWYQQALGQGPQFIFQYYREEENGRGNFPPRFSGLQFPNYSSELNVNALELDDSALYLCASSQRTSPTNEKLFFGSGTQLSVL.